This T cell receptor (beta chain) was sequenced during a study of blood T cells in healthy people across ages (dated by TCRdb to about 2015). In the study overall: Template switching captured roughly one uniquely barcoded TCR beta cDNA molecule per two T cells in model experiments. To avoid experimental bias, donors of different ages were randomly spread across the sequencing lanes. Four age groups were formed from the donors: young (average roughly 15 years), middle-aged (approximately 41), aged (62) and long-lived (about 80). The study measured age-related changes in TCR beta repertoire diversity using deep sequencing normalized with unique cDNA molecular identifiers. The study analyzed two additional independent replicas of 1 million unique cDNA reads from the same blood draw for two donors, one aged 18 to 29 and one aged 80 or older. Results and caveats for the whole study, not just this receptor: Conclusive comparison of naive and antigen-experienced compartments was prevented by the profiling of bulk unsorted PBMCs. The long-lived group showed more naive CD4+ T cells, fewer expanded clones and increased TCR diversity than the aged group, suggesting age selection. Observed TCR beta diversity correlated strongly with the percentage of naive T cells measured by flow cytometry. Observed TCR beta diversity per million T cells fell roughly linearly with age, and a significant reduction was already apparent by age approximately 40. Because the CMV infection status of the donors was unknown, age-related changes in expanded clonotypes may potentially have been confounded. Total diversity estimates from one million sequenced T cells were considered lower bounds and underestimates.

Library construction relied on 5' RACE. Sequencing was carried out with an Illumina HiSeq 2500. The second PCR ran for about 7 to 11 cycles and used a J-beta primer mix along with a sample-barcoded 5' primer. Each TCR beta cDNA molecule received a unique molecular identifier from a template-switch 5' adaptor carrying 12 random nucleotides. Each sample yielded at least 2.5 million CDR3-containing paired-end reads. First-strand cDNA was synthesized from all RNA with the Mint cDNA synthesis kit, primed by a TRBC-specific oligonucleotide. All cDNA was treated with uracil-DNA glycosylase and then went through a first 18-cycle PCR with the universal primers M1SS and BC2_uni_R. In the authors' own workflow: Each sample was normalized by randomly selecting 1 million high-quality reads, each carrying a distinct molecular identifier. Reads sharing molecular identifiers were discarded rather than binned into consensus sequences. MiTCR, run with a Q25 quality threshold and the strictest error-elimination algorithm, handled CDR3 identification, clonotype clustering and error correction. A nonparametric unseen species model using Euler transformation provided a lower-bound estimate of total TCR beta diversity. Using fastp trimming at Q25 and MiXCR clonotype assembly, TCRdb reanalyzed the public sequencing data and kept in-frame beta chains. Merged by CDR3 protein, the rows form single entries marked with the most common genes and DNA. These V and J calls rely on TCRdb rather than the paper's analysis. Here the sample has about 1.6 million distinct CDR3 sequences; roughly 32% occur a single time. The ten largest make up around 11% of the sample.

V loses 3 bases, J loses 0 bases, and the germline ends lie 10 bases apart. The CDR3 holds 15 amino acids from the cysteine to the phenylalanine. The CDR3 DNA has 45 bases and is translated from base 1. A note on this clonotype: The specificity of this receptor is unknown. Base quality data are lacking; no much larger clone is found one base away.

Donors were a few dozen systemically healthy Caucasian individuals from Russia aged roughly 6 to 100 years. Each donor gave 8 to 10 milliliters of peripheral blood, drawn into EDTA-treated Vacutainer tubes. Ficoll-Paque density-gradient centrifugation was used to isolate PBMCs, with at least 6 million obtained per sample. Total RNA, at least 5 micrograms per sample, was extracted from PBMCs with Trizol reagent. For every donor, an aliquot of PBMCs went through flow cytometry to measure the percentages of naive CD45RAhigh/CD27high T cells. The V and J genes are TRBV12-3 or TRBV12-4 and TRBJ2-3; a tentative D match to TRBD2 spans 6 bases. The specimen was blood. The clonotype originates from a woman aged 25-40 years in good health. CDR3 sequence: CASSFIGGSTDTQYF. The DNA sequence follows: TGTGCCAGCAGTTTTATCGGGGGAAGCACAGATACGCAGTATTTT.